In this sample, the clone carrying this TCR beta chain turned up many times. Its target is unknown. The data were obtained in a study of Graves' ophthalmopathy and Graves' hyperthyroidism. RNA transcripts provided the template for amplifying TCR beta CDR3 regions. HTBI primers served in a first-round RT-PCR, which a second-round multiplex PCR followed. TCRdb passed the multiplex PCR reads through MiXCR, listing each CDR3 protein once. The table has about 370,000 distinct CDR3 sequences, around 16% seen once; the top ten hold roughly 1.5%. Findings of the study overall: Ophthalmopathy versus stable hyperthyroidism: 13-signature model gave roughly 88% sensitivity, 75% to 82% specificity.

J was trimmed by 1 base and V by 9 bases; bases with no gene match: 5. Germline lookup yields CDR1 SNHLY and CDR2 FYNNEI. CDR3 size: 13 residues. The chain uses TRBV2 and TRBJ2-7, with 8 bases fitting TRBD1. This sequence was found in a woman aged 18-30 years with Graves' ophthalmopathy. Sequenced: peripheral blood. CDR3 residues: CASEDRASYEQYF. The CDR3 DNA reads as TGTGCCAGTGAGGACAGGGCTTCCTACGAGCAGTACTTC.